Listed here are 20 T cell receptor beta chains from one sample, sequenced in a study of blood T cell repertoires in COVID-19. Profiled with immunoSEQ multiplex PCR; TCRdb holds only in-frame clones, not every one. The sample contains around 200,000 clones, roughly 90% of which appear only once. Source material: peripheral blood. These receptors all stem from a man in his 70s with active or convalescent COVID-19.

As concerns this clone: Other DNA sequences from this sample encode an identical CDR3 as well. This chain links TRBV19 with TRBJ1-5; no definite D call. The V gene lost 6 bases and the J gene lost 4 bases, with 10 bases spanning the gap. Looked up from germline, CDR1 is LNHDA and CDR2 is SQIVND (reference sequence). CDR3 length equals 13 residues. The CDR3: CASRGQGNQPQHF. Here the CDR3 DNA reads TGTGCCAGTAGGGGCCAAGGAAATCAGCCCCAGCATTTT.

This chain links TRBV5-1 with TRBJ2-3, with D perhaps TRBD1 (6 bases). V shed 0 bases and J shed 4 bases, with 9 bases lying between them. Germline V gene sequence: CDR1 SGHRS, CDR2 YFSETQ. This CDR3 comprises 14 residues. CDR3 protein: CASSLDRAPDTQYF. CDR3 DNA sequence: TGCGCCAGCAGCTTGGACAGGGCGCCAGATACGCAGTATTTT.

The rearrangement links TRBV6-2 or TRBV6-3 to TRBJ2-7; 7 positions match TRBD2. Germline V lookup: CDR1 MNHEY, CDR2 SVGEGT. There are 13 residues in the CDR3. J lost 6 bases, V lost 2 bases, and 4 bases had no gene match. CDR3 in amino acids: CASSYGGGFEQYF. The CDR3 DNA reads TGTGCCAGCAGTTACGGGGGAGGGTTCGAGCAGTACTTC.

The chain couples TRBV5-4 to TRBJ2-3, with 13 bases aligning to TRBD2. Germline CDR1 SGHNT, CDR2 YYREEE (reference sequence). This CDR3 comprises 16 residues. The junction had 4 bases not matched to a gene; V was cut back by 4 bases and J by 2 bases. The CDR3 coding sequence is TGTGCCAGCAGCGCGGGACTAGCGGGGATCACAGATACGCAGTATTTT. As protein: CASSAGLAGITDTQYF.

The rearrangement uses TRBV28 and TRBJ1-2; D is undetermined. The germline gives CDR1 MDHEN, CDR2 SYDVKM. The CDR3 has 12 residues. V lost 6 bases, J lost 4 bases, and 9 bases lay in between. The chain's CDR3 is CASSSNSYGYTF. The DNA of the CDR3 is TGTGCCAGCAGCTCAAACAGCTATGGCTACACCTTC.

The chain links TRBV10-1 to TRBJ1-2; D possibly corresponds to TRBD1 (5 bases). The germline V gene has CDR1 WNHNN and CDR2 SYGVQD (reference sequence). The CDR3 sequence is 11 residues long. The ends were cut back, 9 bases at V and 3 bases at J, with 8 bases in the middle. The CDR3 is CASRGYYGYTF. The CDR3 nucleotides read TGCGCCAGTAGGGGTTACTATGGCTACACCTTC.

This clone was found a few times. The chain uses TRBV5-1 and TRBJ2-7; 7 bases fit TRBD1. V lost 4 bases to trimming and J lost 4 bases; unmatched junction nucleotides: 8. The CDR3 spans 14 residues. Per the germline V gene, CDR1 is SGHRS and CDR2 is YFSETQ. This CDR3 is CASSHRDRPYEQYF. The CDR3 region has the DNA TGCGCCAGCAGCCACCGGGACAGACCTTACGAGCAGTACTTC. The full variable domain, its missing parts supplied by reference TRBV5-1 and TRBJ2-7, is KAGVTQTPRYLIKTRGQQVTLSCSPISGHRSVSWYQQTPGQGLQFLFEYFSETQRNKGNFPGRFSGRQFSNSRSEMNVSTLELGDSALYLCASSHRDRPYEQYFGPGTRLTVT.

The chain links TRBV27 to TRBJ2-7, with 10 bases identical to TRBD2. Trimming took 4 bases from V and 0 from J; bases not matched to a gene: 6. This CDR3 is 16 amino acids long. CDR1 and CDR2 (germline): MNHEY, SMNVEV (reference sequence). CDR3 loop: CASSYGLAVPSYEQYF. The CDR3 DNA follows: TGTGCCAGCAGTTACGGACTAGCGGTGCCCTCCTACGAGCAGTACTTC.

The gene calls are TRBV18 and TRBJ1-2, with TRBD1 matching over 7 bases. The CDR3 is made up of 15 amino acids. V shed 5 bases and J 2 bases; nucleotides not matched to a gene: 8. Germline CDR1 KGHSH, CDR2 LQKENI. CDR3 DNA sequence: TGTGCCAGCTCAGCCCTACCGGACAGGAACTATGGCTACACCTTC. Protein product: CASSALPDRNYGYTF.

The genes are TRBV24-1 and TRBJ2-2; 8 bases match TRBD1. This CDR3 region has 14 residues. Germline V gene lookup returns CDR1 KGHDR and CDR2 SFDVKD. The trim removed 3 bases at V and 6 bases at J, leaving 2 bases unmatched. CDR3 loop: CATSDNRGAGELFF. In DNA, the CDR3 is TGTGCCACCAGTGATAACAGGGGGGCCGGGGAGCTGTTTTTT.

This chain uses TRBV6-2 or TRBV6-3 with TRBJ1-2; D unclear. The CDR3 consists of 16 residues. The ends were cut back, 4 bases at V and 0 bases at J, with 15 bases in the middle. Per the germline V gene, CDR1 is MNHEY and CDR2 is SVGEGT. CDR3: CASSSPGKVSNYGYTF. CDR3 in DNA: TGTGCCAGCAGTTCCCCGGGAAAGGTTTCTAACTATGGCTACACCTTC.

This clone came up a few times. The chain joins TRBV30 to TRBJ1-1; 9 positions agree with TRBD1. The V gene's germline CDR1 is GTSNPN and CDR2 SVGIG (reference sequence). There are 14 residues in the CDR3. With 5 bases clipped from V and 3 bases from J, the junction kept 7 bases outside the gene matches. CDR3 region: CAWGVGQGDTEAFF. The CDR3 nucleotides are TGTGCCTGGGGGGTGGGACAGGGCGACACTGAAGCTTTCTTT. Supplemented by reference TRBV30 and TRBJ1-1, the full variable domain reads SQTIHQWPATLVQPVGSPLSLECTVEGTSNPNLYWYRQAAGRGLQLLFYSVGIGQISSEVPQNLSASRPQDRQFILSSKKLLLSDSGFYLCAWGVGQGDTEAFFGQGTRLTVV.

This clone was seen once. The J gene is TRBJ2-7, the V gene TRBV6-2 or TRBV6-3; 7 bases are shared with TRBD2. The CDR3 is 16 residues long. From germline, CDR1 is MNHEY and CDR2 SVGEGT. Trimming took 4 bases from V and 0 from J; bases not matched to a gene: 9. The CDR3 loop is CASSWPRGGSSYEQYF. The CDR3 DNA sequence: TGTGCCAGCAGTTGGCCGCGGGGAGGGAGCTCCTACGAGCAGTACTTC.

The chain combines TRBV5-1 with TRBJ1-2; TRBD1 might be the D (5 bases). V lost 4 bases and J lost 4, with 14 bases in between. CDR3 length: 14 amino acids. Germline CDR1 and CDR2: SGHRS and YFSETQ. The CDR3 DNA follows: TGCGCCAGCAGCCCACCGGGGGGACTCTATGGCTACACCTTC. Its protein product is CASSPPGGLYGYTF.

The genes are TRBV20-1 and TRBJ1-1, with D hard to call. This CDR3 is 13 amino acids long. Germline CDR1 reads DFQATT; CDR2 reads SNEGSKA (reference sequence). V lost 3 bases, J lost 6 bases, and 14 bases lay in between. DNA for the CDR3: TGCAGTGCTAGTCCGGGAAGTGTCGCTGAAGCTTTCTTT. Translating it yields CSASPGSVAEAFF.

The rearrangement uses TRBV28 and TRBJ1-4; D unclear. The CDR3 is 13 residues long. The germline CDR1 and CDR2 sequences are MDHEN and SYDVKM. The V end lost 5 bases, the J end lost 11 bases, and 15 bases lay between the germline ends. The CDR3, as DNA: TGTGCCAGCAGTCCCCGTTGGCAGGTGAAACTGTTTTTT. Protein product: CASSPRWQVKLFF.

The rearrangement joins TRBV6-1 to TRBJ2-4; 7 nucleotides agree with TRBD2. The CDR3 runs 17 residues. The V gene end was trimmed by 2 bases and the J gene end by 1 base; junction bases not matched to a gene: 8. Germline V gene data show CDR1 as MNHNS and CDR2 as SASEGT. CDR3 sequence (DNA): TGTGCCAGCAGTGAATGGGGGGGATCGTCGGCCAAAAACATTCAGTACTTC. Its translation is CASSEWGGSSAKNIQYF.

The chain links TRBV5-8 to TRBJ2-5; D gene uncertain. Germline-derived CDR1 and CDR2 are SGHTS and YDEGEE. This CDR3 is 16 amino acids long. Deletions cut 2 bases from V and 2 bases from J, with 16 bases between. The CDR3, as DNA: TGTGCCAGCAGCTTCCCCGATCCCCGCAGTCAAGAGACCCAGTACTTC. Its translation: CASSFPDPRSQETQYF.

The chain couples TRBV7-8 to TRBJ1-1; no clear D. CDR3 size: 15 residues. Germline V gene sequence: CDR1 SGHVS, CDR2 FQNEAQ. Trimming removed 5 bases at V and 3 bases at J, with 16 bases between. DNA of the CDR3: TGTGCCAGCAGCCTATATACACCGACATACACTGAAGCTTTCTTT. Translating gives CASSLYTPTYTEAFF.

The chain joins TRBV2 to TRBJ2-5; D not certain. This CDR3 is 11 amino acids long. V lost 6 bases to trimming and J lost 2 bases, with 4 bases between them. In germline, CDR1 is SNHLY, CDR2 FYNNEI. CDR3 coding DNA: TGTGCCAGCAGCCAACAAGAGACCCAGTACTTC. Translated: CASSQQETQYF.